The 15 T cell receptor beta chains reported below all come from one sample, sequenced in a study of T cells expressing NK-cell markers. With the 5' RACE reads reprocessed, TCRdb shows one record per CDR3 protein and no DNA. The sample totals a few hundred thousand distinct CDR3 sequences. The specimen was blood T cells: a sorted CD56 or NKG2C T cell subset, CD4+ or CD8+ T cells, or bulk PBMC T cells (not recorded which). The receptors originated from a man aged 18-75 years in good health.

The V call is TRBV12-3 or TRBV12-4, the J call TRBJ1-3; the D call from TCRdb, TRBD1, cannot be confirmed without DNA. The CDR3 length is 15 residues. The CDR3 here is CASRTGTGVEDTIYF.

This rearrangement joins TRBV27 to TRBJ2-1; TCRdb returns TRBD2, unconfirmable since there is no DNA. Per the germline V gene, CDR1 is MNHEY and CDR2 is SMNVEV (reference sequence). This CDR3 spans 15 amino acids. The CDR3 loop is CASSLRGTSSNEQFF.

This chain joins TRBV7-3 and TRBJ2-7; TCRdb selects TRBD2, and the lack of DNA leaves this call unchecked. CDR3 length: 15 amino acids. In germline, CDR1 is SGHTA, CDR2 FQGTGA. The CDR3 spells CASSPQGLGGSEQYF.

V gene TRBV6-1 combines with J gene TRBJ1-3; TCRdb lists TRBD1, though no DNA is available to test this call. CDR1 and CDR2 (germline): MNHNS, SASEGT. CDR3 size: 14 residues. The CDR3 is CASSHDRGGNTIYF.

V usage is TRBV19 and J usage is TRBJ2-3; TCRdb's D gene call, TRBD1, goes unchecked for lack of DNA. Looked up from germline, CDR1 is LNHDA and CDR2 is SQIVND (reference sequence). CDR3 length equals 14 residues. This chain's CDR3 is CASSIDGTGVAQYF.

V is TRBV6-1 and J is TRBJ2-1; the TRBD1 assignment by TCRdb is unverifiable without DNA. The germline gives CDR1 MNHNS, CDR2 SASEGT. The CDR3 consists of 15 residues. CDR3 residues: CASRPTPARGNEQFF.

The genes are TRBV5-6 and TRBJ1-1. Looked up from germline, CDR1 is SGHDT and CDR2 is YYEEEE. The CDR3 has 15 residues. CDR3: CASSTPKGRGTEAFF. Filled out from reference TRBV5-6 and TRBJ1-1, the complete variable domain reads DAGVTQSPTHLIKTRGQQVTLRCSPKSGHDTVSWYQQALGQGPQFIFQYYEEEERQRGNFPDRFSGHQFPNYSSELNVNALLLGDSALYLCASSTPKGRGTEAFFGQGTRLTVV.

The chain carries TRBV12-3 or TRBV12-4 and TRBJ2-1; TCRdb selects TRBD1, and the lack of DNA leaves this call unchecked. The CDR3 consists of 15 residues. CDR3 sequence: CASSFGLGGFGEQFF.

This chain links TRBV20-1 with TRBJ1-5. Germline V gene data show CDR1 as DFQATT and CDR2 as SNEGSKA (reference sequence). The CDR3 has 12 amino acids. CDR3: CSAIPPNQPQHF.

J is TRBJ1-5 and V is TRBV6-1; the D call of TRBD1 rests on TCRdb alone, since no DNA is present to check it. Germline CDR1 reads MNHNS; CDR2 reads SASEGT. The CDR3 runs to 14 residues. CDR3 amino acids: CASKGQTSNQPQHF.

The chain has TRBV4-2 and TRBJ2-1; the D call from TCRdb, TRBD1, cannot be confirmed without DNA. The germline V gene has CDR1 LGHNA and CDR2 YNFKEQ. CDR3 size: 17 residues. The CDR3 region is CASSQDGTGASYNEQFF.

The V gene is TRBV28, the J gene TRBJ1-5. Germline assignment: CDR1 MDHEN and CDR2 SYDVKM. The CDR3 loop spans 15 amino acids. CDR3 region: CASSFGSPSNQPQHF. Variable domain in full (rest from reference TRBV28 and TRBJ1-5): DVKVTQSSRYLVKRTGEKVFLECVQDMDHENMFWYRQDPGLGLRLIYFSYDVKMKEKGDIPEGYSVSREKKERFSLILESASTNQTSMYLCASSFGSPSNQPQHFGDGTRLSIL.

The rearrangement joins TRBV29-1 to TRBJ2-5; the TCRdb D gene call, TRBD1, has no DNA to confirm it. CDR1 and CDR2 from the germline V gene are SQVTM and ANQGSEA. This CDR3 region has 12 residues. Here the CDR3 reads CSETDRGGTQYF.

The CDR3 region is CSARGLRAGGQETQYF. The chain couples TRBV20-1 to TRBJ2-5; absent DNA, TCRdb's TRBD2 call cannot be checked. Germline values: CDR1 DFQATT, CDR2 SNEGSKA (reference sequence). The CDR3 length is 16 residues.

The chain links TRBV12-5 to TRBJ2-7. The CDR3 sequence is 11 residues long. CDR1 is LGHNT and CDR2 is FRNRAP in the germline V gene. This chain's CDR3 is CASGYEYEQYF.